The clone carrying this TCR beta chain has only a few counts. This sample stems from a study of blood T cell repertoires in COVID-19. Trimming took 7 bases from V and 4 from J; bases not matched to a gene: 4. The CDR3 consists of 13 residues. CDR1 GTSNPN and CDR2 SVGIG come from the germline V gene (reference sequence). Repertoires were generated with immunoSEQ multiplex PCR, while TCRdb's copy carries only in-frame clones and drops some. Here the sample spans fewer than 500,000 clones, roughly 90% being singletons. Sequences were obtained from PBMCs or T cells enriched from blood (not recorded which). This sequence joins TRBV30 and TRBJ2-4; the match to TRBD2 covers 10 bases. This clonotype originated in a woman in her 30s with acute COVID-19. CDR3 sequence reads: CAYTSGVKNIQYF. DNA for the CDR3: TGTGCCTACACTAGCGGGGTTAAAAACATTCAGTACTTC.